A single TCR beta chain is shown here with its context. The antigen is not known. These data belong to a study of shared clonotypes between healthy human individuals. At the level of the study: Plates per donor: three CD4 naive, three CD4 memory, two CD8 naive, one CD8 memory.

Between the trimmed V and J ends, which lost 0 bases and 5 bases, there was a span of 11 bases. Per the germline V gene, CDR1 is SGHNT and CDR2 is YENEEA. This CDR3 contains 15 residues. Study-wide points: Among donors, sharing of clonotypes was expected to be affected by sequencing depth.

The protocol was immunoSEQ multiplex PCR, while the TCRdb copy is restricted to in-frame clones and leaves out a portion. The data show about 1 million clones, with around four fifths seen just once and 1.4% held by the top ten. Input material: memory CD4+ T cells sorted from blood. Indicated subset: CD45RA-negative fraction. This chain connects TRBV11-3 to TRBJ2-1; D ambiguous. The TCR sequence derives from a man younger than 30 in good health. This CDR3 is CASSLDPASNNEQFF. The CDR3 DNA is TGTGCCAGCAGCTTAGACCCAGCGTCTAACAATGAGCAGTTCTTC.